These T cell receptor beta chains were read from a single sample in a study of T cells in Graves' hyperthyroidism and ophthalmopathy. TCRdb independently ran MiXCR on the multiplex PCR reads; one entry per CDR3 protein. The repertoire holds 450,000 to 650,000 distinct CDR3 sequences, with 17% as singletons. Sequencing input: blood. These receptor sequences come from a woman between 18 and 29 years old with Graves' ophthalmopathy. Both conserved end residues are part of each CDR3. Each record gives: D gene, V gene, clone size, J gene, CDR3 DNA, CDR3 protein. The D gene is left open where the match is weak. Only part of the rows carry a size: once, few, many, or a class if the clone is expanded.

NA	TRBV2	many	TRBJ2-6	TGTGCCAGCAGTGCTTTTTCAGGCAGTGGGGCCAACGTCCTGACTTTC	CASSAFSGSGANVLTF
NA	TRBV20-1	many	TRBJ1-1	TGCAGTCTTAAAAGAGGGGGCACTGAAGCTTTCTTT	CSLKRGGTEAFF
NA	TRBV5-1	many	TRBJ2-2	TGCGCCAGCAGCTTTCGGATGAACACCGGGGAGCTGTTTTTT	CASSFRMNTGELFF
NA	TRBV6-1	few	TRBJ2-7	TGTGCCAGCTACATCACACCCCAGGCCGAGCAGTACTTC	CASYITPQAEQYF
TRBD1	TRBV2	few	TRBJ2-3	TGTGCCAGGGGACAGGGGGACTCAGATACGCAGTATTTT	CARGQGDSDTQYF
NA	TRBV13	few	TRBJ1-5	TGTGCCAGCAGCTTCGGGTCAAACAATCAGCCCCAGCATTTT	CASSFGSNNQPQHF
NA	TRBV6-1	NA	TRBJ2-4	TGTGCCAGCAGCGGCGGGATAGGGTCGTTAGCCAAAAACATTCAGTACTTC	CASSGGIGSLAKNIQYF
NA	TRBV19	NA	TRBJ2-1	TGTGCCAGTAGTATCCGTATCGGGACACGCACCTACAATGAGCAGTTCTTC	CASSIRIGTRTYNEQFF
NA	TRBV7-3	many	TRBJ2-3	TGTGCCAGCAGCTTAGATGGGGGCTGGACAGATACGCAGTATTTT	CASSLDGGWTDTQYF
NA	TRBV28	many	TRBJ1-2	TGTGCCAGCAGTTTTCGGGATAACTATGGCTACACCTTC	CASSFRDNYGYTF
NA	TRBV11-2	many	TRBJ2-7	TGTGCCAGCAGCTTAGTCATCGGGGGTCGGTACGAGCAGTACTTC	CASSLVIGGRYEQYF
TRBD1	TRBV12-3/TRBV12-4	NA	TRBJ1-1	TGTGCCAGCAGTTTAGGGGGACAGACTGAAGCTTTCTTT	CASSLGGQTEAFF
NA	TRBV10-3	many	TRBJ1-2	TGTGCCATCAGTGAGGGTGTGGGTGACTACACCTTC	CAISEGVGDYTF
TRBD2	TRBV6-1	many	TRBJ2-3	TGTGCCAGCAGTGAAGTAGCGGGGGGCTCGGATACGCAGTATTTT	CASSEVAGGSDTQYF
NA	TRBV20-1	many	TRBJ1-1	TGCAGTGCTAGCGGGGGGCACACTGAAGCTTTCTTT	CSASGGHTEAFF
NA	TRBV28	few	TRBJ1-5	TGTGCCAGCAGTTTAACCCGACAGCCCAATCAGCCCCAGCATTTT	CASSLTRQPNQPQHF
NA	TRBV20-1	few	TRBJ1-6	TGCAGTGCTAGAGATCAGGGAAATTCACCCCTCCACTTT	CSARDQGNSPLHF
NA	TRBV19	few	TRBJ2-6	TGTGCCAGTAGTATAGTTTCCCCAACTGGGGCCAACGTCCTGACTTTC	CASSIVSPTGANVLTF
NA	TRBV2	NA	TRBJ1-4	TGTGCCAGCAGGACCCGACCGGCAACTAATGAAAAACTGTTTTTT	CASRTRPATNEKLFF
TRBD1	TRBV5-5	NA	TRBJ2-1	TGTGCCAGCAGCTTGCCGGGACAGGGGAACAATGAGCAGTTCTTC	CASSLPGQGNNEQFF
NA	TRBV2	many	TRBJ2-5	TGTGCCAGCAGTGGGTCGGTGTCAATAGAGACCCAGTACTTC	CASSGSVSIETQYF